Detailed here is one T cell receptor (beta chain). Its specificity is not known. This CDR3 is built from 18 residues. CDR1 is SGHDT, CDR2 YYEEEE, per germline. Trimming took 8 bases from V and 1 from J, leaving 25 bases between them. The sample is drawn from a study of T cell responses to AZD1222 COVID-19 vaccine. Notes on the study in general: Among vaccine-associated CD4 TCRs, coverage spanned spike, with dominance at 160-218 and 743-854. An increase in Spike-specific TCR breadth and depth was observed after two AZD1222 doses. Most donors were white British, females outnumbered males, and clonal diversity was possibly underestimated.

Clones were sequenced by immunoSEQ multiplex PCR, and TCRdb holds only the in-frame ones, with some missing. This repertoire shows about 130,000 clones, 94% found once; its top ten account for under 7.5%. This chain links TRBV5-6 with TRBJ1-3; D call uncertain. This receptor was obtained from an adult in good health. Material: peripheral blood, obtained on day 0 of AZD1222 vaccination. The CDR3 region has the DNA TGTGCCAGTCCCACAGCCAGTCCGGCGTCCGCATCTGGAAACACCATATATTTT. It yields the protein CASPTASPASASGNTIYF.